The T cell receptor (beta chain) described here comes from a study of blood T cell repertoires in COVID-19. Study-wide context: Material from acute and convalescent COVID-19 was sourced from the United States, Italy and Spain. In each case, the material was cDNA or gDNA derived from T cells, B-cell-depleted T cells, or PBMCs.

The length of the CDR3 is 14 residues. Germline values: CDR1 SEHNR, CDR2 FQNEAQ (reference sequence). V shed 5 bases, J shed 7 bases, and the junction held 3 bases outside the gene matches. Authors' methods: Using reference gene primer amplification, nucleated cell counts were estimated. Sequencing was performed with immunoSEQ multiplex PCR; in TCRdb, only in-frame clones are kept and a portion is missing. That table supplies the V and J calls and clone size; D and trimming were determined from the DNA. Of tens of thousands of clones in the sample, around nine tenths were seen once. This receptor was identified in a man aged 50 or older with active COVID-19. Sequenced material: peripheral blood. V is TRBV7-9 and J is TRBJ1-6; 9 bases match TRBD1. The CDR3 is CASSRDRANSPLHF. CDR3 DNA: TGTGCCAGCAGCCGGGACAGGGCAAATTCACCCCTCCACTTT.